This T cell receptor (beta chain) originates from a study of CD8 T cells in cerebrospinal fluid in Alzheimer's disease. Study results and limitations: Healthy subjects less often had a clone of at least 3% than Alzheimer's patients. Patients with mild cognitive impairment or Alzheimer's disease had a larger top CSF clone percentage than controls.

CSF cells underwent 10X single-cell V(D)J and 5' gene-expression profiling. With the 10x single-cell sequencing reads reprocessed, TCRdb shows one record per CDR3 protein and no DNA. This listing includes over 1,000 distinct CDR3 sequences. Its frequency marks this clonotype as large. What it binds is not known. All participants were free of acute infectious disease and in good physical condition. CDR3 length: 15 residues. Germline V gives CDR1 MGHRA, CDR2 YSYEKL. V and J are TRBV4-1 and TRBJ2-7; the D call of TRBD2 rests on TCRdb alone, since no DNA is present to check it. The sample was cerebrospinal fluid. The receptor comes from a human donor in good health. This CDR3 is CASSPQSGGLYEQYF.